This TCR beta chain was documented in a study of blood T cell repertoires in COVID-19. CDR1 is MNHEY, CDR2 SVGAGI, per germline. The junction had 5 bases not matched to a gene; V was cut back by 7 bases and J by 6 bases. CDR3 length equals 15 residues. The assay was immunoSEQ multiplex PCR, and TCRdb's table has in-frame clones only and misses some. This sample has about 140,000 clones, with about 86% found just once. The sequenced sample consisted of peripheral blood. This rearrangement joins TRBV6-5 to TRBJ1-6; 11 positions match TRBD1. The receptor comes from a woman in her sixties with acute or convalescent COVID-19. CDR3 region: CASTWTGGANSPLHF. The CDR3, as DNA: TGTGCCAGCACCTGGACAGGGGGCGCTAATTCACCCCTCCACTTT.